This T cell receptor (beta chain) stems from a study of blood T cell repertoires in COVID-19. The method was immunoSEQ multiplex PCR; TCRdb's version includes in-frame clones alone and lacks a portion of them. The sample carries roughly 300,000 clones, roughly 86% recorded once. V was clipped by 1 base and J by 4 bases, with 16 bases between them. Germline lookup yields CDR1 MNHEY and CDR2 SVGAGI. The CDR3 sequence is 16 residues long. V gene TRBV6-5 combines with J gene TRBJ1-2; a weak D match, TRBD1 (5 bases). This receptor was taken from a woman in her thirties who had recovered from COVID-19. The sequenced sample was PBMCs or T cells enriched from blood (not recorded which). CDR3 in amino acids: CASSYLFGRVGYGYTF. The CDR3 nucleotides read TGTGCCAGCAGTTACTTATTCGGCAGGGTGGGCTATGGCTACACCTTC.